What follows describes a single T cell receptor (beta chain). What it binds is unknown. A read error may account for a junction end that differs from germline. CDR3 size: 14 residues. The germline V gene encodes CDR1 MNHNS and CDR2 SASEGT. The record originates from a study of response to subunit inactivated influenza vaccine. TCRdb reprocessed the RT-PCR reads via MiXCR and lists one record per CDR3 protein. This repertoire shows hundreds of thousands of distinct CDR3 sequences, 13% to 15% found once; its top ten account for 7.5% to 9%. Regarding the study as a whole: The authors suggested that few new T cells are recruited per seasonal influenza vaccination.

The rearrangement uses TRBV6-1 and TRBJ2-1; 7 bases match TRBD2. The sequencing used PBMCs from blood, collected roughly 2 weeks before vaccination. The TCR comes from a man in his forties or fifties who received an inactivated influenza vaccine. CDR3 DNA sequence: TGTGCCGGCAGTGAGCGGGGCCGCTACAATGAGCAGTTCTTC. Its protein product is CAGSERGRYNEQFF.